Below are 7 T cell receptor beta chains sequenced from a single sample in a study of blood T cell repertoires in COVID-19 (dated by TCRdb to about 2020). The library relied on the immunoSEQ multiplex PCR assay. What TCRdb holds here is the immuneACCESS table cut down to in-frame rearrangements. Part of the clones is not present; checked against another copy, under half of the missing clones reflect an unresolved V gene, and the others are unexplained. Recorded for this sample are some 210,000 clones; 89% of them occurred a single time. Under 7% of the sample lies in the top ten. Source material: peripheral blood. The receptors stem from a man between 60 and 75 years old who had recovered from COVID-19.

The chain carries TRBV10-3 and TRBJ2-7; a weak D match, TRBD2 (7 bases). The germline V gene encodes CDR1 ENHRY and CDR2 SYGVKD. The V and J ends lost 6 bases and 3 bases respectively, with 24 bases between them. The CDR3 consists of 17 residues. CDR3 loop: CAISPGGGGNLFYEQYF. DNA of the CDR3: TGTGCCATCAGCCCTGGAGGGGGAGGGAACTTATTCTACGAGCAGTACTTC.

The chain employs TRBV10-3 and TRBJ1-2; D remains ambiguous. The CDR3 contains 12 residues. V was shortened by 2 bases and J by 2 bases, with 3 bases between the two germline ends. Looked up from germline, CDR1 is ENHRY and CDR2 is SYGVKD. The CDR3: CAISEGNYGYTF. DNA of the CDR3: TGTGCCATCAGTGAGGGCAACTATGGCTACACCTTC.

The chain joins TRBV7-2 to TRBJ2-3; tentative D call: TRBD2 (6 bases). The CDR3 length is 14 residues. The V end was cut by 6 bases, the J end by 5 bases, with 15 bases between. Germline V gives CDR1 SGHTA, CDR2 FQGNSA. The CDR3 nucleotides read TGTGCCAGCAGGGAGGGACTCCCAGTAGATACGCAGTATTTT. As protein: CASREGLPVDTQYF.

This clone is a singleton in its sample. This chain links TRBV19 with TRBJ1-1; 7 bases agree with TRBD1. The CDR3 has 13 residues. Trimming removed 4 bases from V and 3 bases from J; junction bases left unmatched: 2. Germline-derived CDR1 and CDR2 are LNHDA and SQIVND (reference sequence). In DNA, the CDR3 is TGTGCCAGTAGTAGCAGGGGGGACACTGAAGCTTTCTTT. Protein product: CASSSRGDTEAFF.

The rearrangement uses TRBV7-6 and TRBJ2-1; possible D gene TRBD1, 6 bases. The germline V and J ends were trimmed by 4 bases and 4 bases, with 26 bases remaining between them. Germline assignment: CDR1 SGHVS and CDR2 FNYEAQ. The CDR3 is made up of 19 amino acids. CDR3 in amino acids: CASSSAAIGTYRIYNEQFF. The CDR3 region has the DNA TGTGCCAGCAGCTCGGCGGCCATCGGGACATACCGCATTTACAATGAGCAGTTCTTC.

This rearrangement joins TRBV14 to TRBJ1-1, with 8 bases aligning to TRBD1. Germline loops: CDR1 SGHDN, CDR2 FVKESK. The V gene end was trimmed by 6 bases and the J gene end by 1 base; junction bases not matched to a gene: 4. This CDR3 region has 14 residues. Here the CDR3 DNA reads TGTGCCAGCAGTCCGGACAGGGCGAACACTGAAGCTTTCTTT. It is translated as CASSPDRANTEAFF.

The V and J genes are TRBV5-4 and TRBJ2-2; the D is unclear. Trimming removed 2 bases from V and 7 bases from J, with 6 bases in between. The CDR3 runs to 12 residues. CDR1 is SGHNT and CDR2 is YYREEE in the germline V gene (reference sequence). The CDR3 region is CASSLADGELFF. Written as DNA, the CDR3 is TGTGCCAGCAGCTTAGCCGACGGGGAGCTGTTTTTT.